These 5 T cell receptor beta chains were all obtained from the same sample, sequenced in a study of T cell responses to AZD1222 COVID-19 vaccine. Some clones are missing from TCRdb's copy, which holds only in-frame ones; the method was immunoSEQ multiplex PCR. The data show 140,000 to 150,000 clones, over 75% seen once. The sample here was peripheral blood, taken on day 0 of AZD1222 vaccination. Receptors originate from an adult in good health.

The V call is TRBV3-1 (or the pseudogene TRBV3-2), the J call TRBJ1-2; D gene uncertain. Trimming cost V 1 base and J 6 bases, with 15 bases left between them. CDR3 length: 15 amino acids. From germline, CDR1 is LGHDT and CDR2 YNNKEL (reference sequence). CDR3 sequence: CASSQVGRTKHGYTF. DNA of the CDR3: TGTGCCAGCAGCCAAGTAGGCAGGACTAAGCATGGCTACACCTTC.

In DNA form, the CDR3 reads TGTGCCAGCAGTAAACAGGGGAACACCGGGGAGCTGTTTTTT. Residues: CASSKQGNTGELFF. The chain links TRBV6-5 to TRBJ2-2; weak D call: TRBD1 (6 bases). This CDR3 spans 14 amino acids. V was cut by 5 bases and J by 1 base, with 8 bases left in between. Germline lookup yields CDR1 MNHEY and CDR2 SVGAGI.

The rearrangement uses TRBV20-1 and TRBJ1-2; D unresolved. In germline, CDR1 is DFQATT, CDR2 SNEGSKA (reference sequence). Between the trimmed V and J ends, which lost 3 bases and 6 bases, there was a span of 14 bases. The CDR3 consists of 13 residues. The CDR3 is CSASSRAIDGYTF. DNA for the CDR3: TGCAGTGCTAGTTCGAGGGCTATTGATGGCTACACCTTC.

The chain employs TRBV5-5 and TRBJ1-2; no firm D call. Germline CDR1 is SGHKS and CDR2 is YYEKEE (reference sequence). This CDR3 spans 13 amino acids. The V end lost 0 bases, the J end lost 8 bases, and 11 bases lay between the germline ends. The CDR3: CASSLEWGGGYTF. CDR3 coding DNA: TGTGCCAGCAGCTTGGAGTGGGGAGGGGGCTACACCTTC.

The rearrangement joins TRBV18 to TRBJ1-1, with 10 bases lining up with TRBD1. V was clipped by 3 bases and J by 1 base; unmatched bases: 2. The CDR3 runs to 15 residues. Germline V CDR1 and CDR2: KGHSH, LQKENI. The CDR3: CASSPRQGANTEAFF. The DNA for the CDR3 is TGTGCCAGCTCACCCAGACAGGGGGCGAACACTGAAGCTTTCTTT.